This is a list of T cell receptor beta chains from one sample in a study of T cell responses to AZD1222 COVID-19 vaccine. TCRdb keeps only in-frame clones here, not all; method: immunoSEQ multiplex PCR. Among 90,000 to 100,000 clones listed, about 85% were seen once. This sample comprised peripheral blood, obtained 28 days after the second AZD1222 dose. The receptor set was obtained from an adult who received the AZD1222 COVID-19 vaccine. The CDR3 runs from the conserved cysteine through the conserved F or W. A D gene is named only where the DNA matches it firmly. Only some rows state a clone size, as once, few, many or a class for expanded clones.

clone size	V gene	D gene	J gene	CDR3 protein	CDR3 DNA
once	TRBV9	TRBD1	TRBJ1-2	CASSGQGAGDGYTF	TGTGCCAGCAGCGGCCAGGGGGCCGGGGATGGCTACACCTTC
-	TRBV9	-	TRBJ2-3	CASSASSLADTQYF	TGTGCCAGCAGCGCCTCGAGTCTAGCGGATACGCAGTATTTT
once	TRBV4-2	TRBD2	TRBJ2-1	CASSQGGTSGFQYNEQFF	TGTGCCAGCAGCCAAGGCGGGACTAGCGGGTTCCAGTACAATGAGCAGTTCTTC
-	TRBV5-8	TRBD1	TRBJ1-2	CASSARQGSYGYTF	TGTGCCAGCAGCGCCCGACAGGGCTCCTATGGCTACACCTTC
-	TRBV29-1	TRBD2	TRBJ2-3	CSVEGTSGRTSTDTQYF	TGCAGCGTTGAAGGGACTAGCGGGAGGACTAGCACAGATACGCAGTATTTT
-	TRBV28	-	TRBJ2-7	CASSPGGSMLKYF	TGTGCCAGCAGCCCCGGGGGCTCCATGTTAAAGTACTTC
many	TRBV2	-	TRBJ1-3	CASRPQGPGNTIYF	TGTGCCAGCAGACCTCAGGGGCCGGGAAACACCATATATTTT
-	TRBV11-2	-	TRBJ1-3	CASSLDSGRGFSGNTIYF	TGTGCCAGCAGCTTAGATAGTGGCAGGGGATTCTCTGGAAACACCATATATTTT
-	TRBV6-5	TRBD1	TRBJ1-1	CASKYAGTAEAFF	TGTGCCAGCAAATACGCCGGGACAGCCGAAGCTTTCTTT
few	TRBV6-5	TRBD1	TRBJ1-5	CATSLSGGSNQPQHF	TGTGCCACCTCCCTATCAGGGGGCAGCAATCAGCCCCAGCATTTT
-	TRBV5-1	TRBD1	TRBJ2-1	CASSFDRVYNEQFF	TGCGCCAGCAGCTTTGACAGGGTCTACAATGAGCAGTTCTTC
-	TRBV6-8	-	TRBJ2-5	CASIERRVMKETQYF	TGTGCCAGCATTGAACGGCGGGTGATGAAAGAGACCCAGTACTTC
once	TRBV9	-	TRBJ1-5	CASSAGSNQPQHF	TGTGCCAGCTCCGCGGGTAGCAATCAGCCCCAGCATTTT
-	TRBV10-3	-	TRBJ1-1	CAIGGTNTEAFF	TGTGCCATCGGGGGAACCAACACTGAAGCTTTCTTT
-	TRBV7-2	-	TRBJ2-3	CASSLFQGEDTQYF	TGTGCCAGCAGCTTATTTCAGGGCGAGGATACGCAGTATTTT
once	TRBV15	-	TRBJ2-7	CATSRGGSLTYEQYF	TGTGCCACCAGCAGAGGGGGGTCACTCACCTACGAGCAGTACTTC
-	TRBV5-6	-	TRBJ1-1	CASRSWLRVLTEAFF	TGTGCCAGCAGGTCATGGCTCAGGGTTTTAACTGAAGCTTTCTTT
-	TRBV27	-	TRBJ1-1	CASGTGASLLKAFF	TGTGCCAGCGGCACGGGGGCGTCCCTCCTAAAAGCTTTCTTT
-	TRBV24-1	TRBD2	TRBJ2-7	CATSDSGNEQYF	TGTGCCACCAGTGATAGCGGGAACGAGCAGTACTTC
once	TRBV6-2/TRBV6-3	-	TRBJ2-2	CASSYSRGPGELFF	TGTGCCAGCAGTTACTCGAGGGGCCCCGGGGAGCTGTTTTTT
-	TRBV6-2/TRBV6-3	TRBD2	TRBJ2-1	CASSYRAGRNEQFF	TGTGCCAGCAGTTACAGAGCGGGAAGGAATGAGCAGTTCTTC
few	TRBV4-3	TRBD2	TRBJ2-7	CASSPLAGAYEQYF	TGCGCCAGCAGCCCCTTGGCGGGAGCGTACGAGCAGTACTTC
-	TRBV30	-	TRBJ1-2	CAWSVRGTDGYTF	TGTGCCTGGAGTGTACGGGGGACGGATGGCTACACCTTC
-	TRBV5-1	TRBD1	TRBJ2-7	CASSLVTGTGAHEQYF	TGCGCCAGCAGCTTGGTCACGGGGACAGGGGCCCACGAGCAGTACTTC
-	TRBV18	-	TRBJ1-1	CASSEKTGNTEAFF	TGTGCCAGCTCAGAAAAGACAGGGAACACTGAAGCTTTCTTT
once	TRBV5-1	TRBD2	TRBJ2-2	CASRLAGNTGELFF	TGCGCCAGTAGACTAGCGGGAAACACCGGGGAGCTGTTTTTT
once	TRBV28	-	TRBJ1-5	CASSRDSSNQPQHF	TGTGCCAGCAGCCGTGACAGCTCCAATCAGCCCCAGCATTTT
-	TRBV28	-	TRBJ2-3	CASSLYAHTQYF	TGTGCCAGCAGTTTATACGCACATACGCAGTATTTT